Listed below are T cell receptor beta chains from one sample, sequenced in a study of blood T cell repertoires in COVID-19. Some clones are missing from TCRdb's copy, which holds only in-frame ones; the method was immunoSEQ multiplex PCR. The profile shows about 120,000 clones, about 84% of them singletons. The specimen was peripheral blood. These receptors all stem from a man aged 60-69 years with acute or convalescent COVID-19. Each CDR3 is given with its conserved first and last residue.

TRBJ2-7	TRBV28	CASKAYAVHEQYF
TRBJ1-6	TRBV6-6	CASSPSGGNGNSPLHF
TRBJ2-7	TRBV28	CASSRILTGSENEQYF
TRBJ2-1	TRBV6-5	CASSYFGTSEQFF
TRBJ2-6	TRBV6-5	CASSYGWGAGANVLTF
TRBJ2-3	TRBV4-2	CASSQEQGGASTDTQYF
TRBJ2-7	TRBV15	CATSRERGQGRNEQYF
TRBJ2-7	TRBV24-1	CATPPSQRDEQYF
TRBJ1-6	TRBV7-2	CASSSQQGAGNSPLHF
TRBJ1-2	TRBV12-3/TRBV12-4	CASNPGAYGYTF
TRBJ2-6	TRBV30	CASGTGWSGANVLTF
TRBJ2-1	TRBV7-2	CASSLNEFNEQFF
TRBJ2-3	TRBV24-1	CATSDAQAAGGTDTQYF
TRBJ2-4	TRBV15	CATSTSGTIDIQYF
TRBJ1-2	TRBV19	CASPDRENTF
TRBJ2-7	TRBV3-1/TRBV3-2	CASSPGLAGDPYEQYF
TRBJ2-2	TRBV19	CASSPGGLNTGELFF
TRBJ1-1	TRBV6-5	CASSLGGGGLAAEAFF
TRBJ2-3	TRBV9	CASSVGSLITDTQYF
TRBJ1-2	TRBV7-2	CASSLVWEGEASGYTF
TRBJ2-7	TRBV4-2	CASSQGLAGAKEQYF
TRBJ2-1	TRBV5-1	CASSLGQGVGIDEQFF
TRBJ2-5	TRBV27	CASSPGWGGVSETQYF
TRBJ1-2	TRBV5-1	CASSLGTVGGYTF
TRBJ2-7	TRBV7-3	CASSLTFGYEQYF
TRBJ1-2	TRBV2	CASTAGGQGIYGYTF
TRBJ1-1	TRBV7-9	CASSGSPGLMNTEAFF
TRBJ2-7	TRBV27	CASSYVSASGSYEQYF
TRBJ2-7	TRBV2	CAWRGDSYEQYF
TRBJ1-1	TRBV7-8	CASSSRTANTEAFF
TRBJ2-1	TRBV7-2	CASSLDLGQGASYNEQFF
TRBJ2-1	TRBV7-9	CASSSPDYLKRNEQFF
TRBJ2-1	TRBV12-3/TRBV12-4	CASSRVAANEQFF
TRBJ2-3	TRBV6-1	CASSGGPYSGSPPDTQYF
TRBJ1-1	TRBV7-2	CASSFDTETEAFF
TRBJ1-6	TRBV27	CASTFAGVNSPLHF
TRBJ2-7	TRBV5-4	CASRDDRASYEQYF
TRBJ2-7	TRBV7-9	CASSSDIGGEQYF
TRBJ1-4	TRBV19	CASSIAGLGENEKLFF
TRBJ2-5	TRBV7-9	CASSNKGERGETQYF
TRBJ2-7	TRBV6-2/TRBV6-3	CASSYSASGAYEQYF
TRBJ2-2	TRBV11-2	CASSHRDTDGELFF
TRBJ1-5	TRBV27	CASSRTGDNQPQHF
TRBJ2-2	TRBV7-9	CGCPRAGELFF
TRBJ1-2	TRBV6-4	CASSAGQGANYGYTF
TRBJ2-7	TRBV9	CASSVEAGGNYEQYF
TRBJ1-4	TRBV7-8	CASSLGHGDEKLFF